The next 15 T cell receptor beta chains were all read from a single sample in a study of shared clonotypes between healthy human individuals. TCRdb's copy holds only in-frame clones and misses some; the assay was immunoSEQ multiplex PCR. The sample has some 2.1 million clones, approximately 94% seen once; the top ten hold 0.85% to 1.3%. Terminally differentiated effector memory CD45RA+ cells were left out of the naive CD8 fraction, which was CD45RO-negative and positively selected for CCR7. Sequenced input: naive CD8+ T cells sorted from blood. The source is a man aged 18 to 29 in good health.

About this clone: The CDR3 does not end in the conserved phenylalanine or tryptophan, so this is likely a read error. The V gene is TRBV5-4, the J gene TRBJ2-7; 13 bases fit TRBD2. J lost 5 bases, V lost 4 bases, and 3 bases had no gene match. The CDR3 contains 14 residues. Per the germline V gene, CDR1 is SGHNT and CDR2 is YYREEE (reference sequence). The CDR3 is CASSPGLAGDEQYL. CDR3 nucleotide sequence: TGTGCCAGCAGCCCCGGACTAGCGGGAGACGAGCAGTACCTC.

The gene calls are TRBV30 and TRBJ1-2; D remains unclear. Trimming took off 0 bases at V and 4 bases at J, with 12 bases between the two ends. CDR1 and CDR2 from the germline V gene are GTSNPN and SVGIG (reference sequence). The CDR3 consists of 14 residues. The CDR3 DNA reads TGTGCCTGGAGTGTACACGAGGACGGCTATGGCTACACCTTC. Protein: CAWSVHEDGYGYTF.

CDR3 in amino acids: CSAYRGRHTDTQYF. Written as DNA, the CDR3 is TGCAGCGCCTACAGGGGGCGTCACACAGATACGCAGTATTTT. This rearrangement joins TRBV29-1 to TRBJ2-3; TRBD1 matches 9 bases. Trimming removed 7 bases from V and 2 bases from J; junction bases left unmatched: 7. There are 14 residues in the CDR3. CDR1 and CDR2 from the germline V gene are SQVTM and ANQGSEA.

The chain joins TRBV5-4 to TRBJ2-3, with TRBD1 identical over 8 bases. The CDR3 loop spans 14 amino acids. Per the germline V gene, CDR1 is SGHNT and CDR2 is YYREEE (reference sequence). The junction had 2 bases not matched to a gene; V was cut back by 2 bases and J by 3 bases. The CDR3 sequence is CASSLGDRTDTQYF. The CDR3 coding sequence is TGTGCCAGCAGCTTAGGGGACAGGACAGATACGCAGTATTTT.

This clone showed up just once. V usage is TRBV10-1 and J usage is TRBJ2-7; 11 bases match TRBD1. This CDR3 has 15 amino acids. Unmatched junction bases numbered 8, after V lost 3 bases and J lost 7 bases. Looked up from germline, CDR1 is WNHNN and CDR2 is SYGVQD (reference sequence). The CDR3 DNA is TGCGCCAGCAGTGATCCGGGACAGGGGGTATGGGAGCAGTACTTC. Translating it yields CASSDPGQGVWEQYF.

The rearrangement uses TRBV10-2 and TRBJ2-7; TRBD1 matches at 9 bases. Trimming cost V 2 bases and J 3 bases; bases outside gene matches: 5. Germline loops: CDR1 WSHSY, CDR2 SAAADI. The CDR3 is made up of 15 amino acids. The CDR3 DNA is TGCGCCAGCAGTGAGCCTTCGGACAGGGGCTACGAGCAGTACTTC. As protein: CASSEPSDRGYEQYF.

The chain carries TRBV11-2 and TRBJ1-2; D is unclear. CDR1 SGHAT and CDR2 FQNNGV come from the germline V gene. The CDR3 covers 14 residues. The ends were cut back, 4 bases at V and 1 base at J, with 10 bases in the middle. CDR3 nucleotide sequence: TGTGCCAGCAGCTCGAGTGGCTTTAACTATGGCTACACCTTC. Translation: CASSSSGFNYGYTF.

This sequence joins TRBV5-1 and TRBJ2-2, with D perhaps TRBD1 (6 bases). The V and J ends lost 0 bases and 1 base respectively, with 7 bases between them. CDR3 length: 15 amino acids. CDR1 and CDR2 from the germline V gene are SGHRS and YFSETQ. For the CDR3, the DNA is TGCGCCAGCAGCTTGGGGACAGAGAACACCGGGGAGCTGTTTTTT. It is translated as CASSLGTENTGELFF. The full variable domain, completed using reference TRBV5-1 and TRBJ2-2, is KAGVTQTPRYLIKTRGQQVTLSCSPISGHRSVSWYQQTPGQGLQFLFEYFSETQRNKGNFPGRFSGRQFSNSRSEMNVSTLELGDSALYLCASSLGTENTGELFFGEGSRLTVL.

V usage is TRBV5-4 and J usage is TRBJ1-1; D gene ambiguous. The germline gives CDR1 SGHNT, CDR2 YYREEE (reference sequence). This CDR3 has 11 amino acids. V lost 10 bases, J lost 2 bases, and 9 bases lay in between. This chain's CDR3 is CASLGNTEAFF. DNA for the CDR3: TGTGCCTCCCTGGGAAACACTGAAGCTTTCTTT.

This chain joins TRBV28 and TRBJ2-7; tentative D call: TRBD2 (5 bases). Germline V CDR1 and CDR2: MDHEN, SYDVKM. The CDR3 runs to 13 residues. V was shortened by 7 bases and J by 4 bases, with 14 bases between the two germline ends. The CDR3 is CASTLTGTYEQYF. The CDR3 coding sequence is TGTGCCAGCACCCTGACGGGAACGTACGAGCAGTACTTC.

The V gene is TRBV27, the J gene TRBJ1-2, with D perhaps TRBD1 (6 bases). This CDR3 comprises 13 residues. CDR1 is MNHEY and CDR2 is SMNVEV in the germline V gene (reference sequence). V lost 6 bases, J lost 5 bases, and 13 bases lay in between. CDR3 protein: CASSYQGSYGYTF. The CDR3 nucleotides read TGTGCCAGCAGCTACCAGGGGTCTTATGGCTACACCTTC.

V usage is TRBV19 and J usage is TRBJ2-7, with a tentative D call TRBD1 (6 bases). Germline V gene data show CDR1 as LNHDA and CDR2 as SQIVND (reference sequence). The CDR3 sequence is 14 residues long. Trimming took 6 bases from V and 3 from J, leaving 15 bases between them. CDR3 residues: CASSHEGQSYEQYF. CDR3 coding DNA: TGTGCCAGTAGCCATGAGGGACAAAGCTACGAGCAGTACTTC.

DNA for the CDR3: TGTGCCAGTAAGGCAGCGGGCTACGAGCAGTACTTC. Translation gives CASKAAGYEQYF. J is TRBJ2-7 and V is TRBV19; perhaps TRBD2 as D (6 bases). V was cut by 7 bases and J by 3 bases, with 10 bases left in between. The CDR3 contains 12 residues. Germline V gene lookup returns CDR1 LNHDA and CDR2 SQIVND (reference sequence). Full variable domain (remainder filled in from reference TRBV19 and TRBJ2-7): DGGITQSPKYLFRKEGQNVTLSCEQNLNHDAMYWYRQDPGQGLRLIYYSQIVNDFQKGDIAEGYSVSREKKESFPLTVTSAQKNPTAFYLCASKAAGYEQYFGPGTRLTVT.

The J gene is TRBJ1-5, the V gene TRBV29-1; D is undetermined. In germline, CDR1 is SQVTM, CDR2 ANQGSEA. The V end was cut by 5 bases, the J end by 2 bases, with 7 bases between. The CDR3 has 12 residues. The DNA for the CDR3 is TGCAGCGTTCGGGCAGGCAATCAGCCCCAGCATTTT. It encodes CSVRAGNQPQHF.

V is TRBV4-1 and J is TRBJ1-4; 11 nucleotides line up with TRBD1. The germline gives CDR1 MGHRA, CDR2 YSYEKL. This CDR3 contains 17 residues. V lost 4 bases to trimming and J lost 8 bases; unmatched junction nucleotides: 12. The CDR3 protein is CASSPGEVWTGGEKLFF. In DNA, the CDR3 is TGCGCCAGCAGCCCGGGAGAGGTTTGGACAGGGGGCGAAAAACTGTTTTTT.